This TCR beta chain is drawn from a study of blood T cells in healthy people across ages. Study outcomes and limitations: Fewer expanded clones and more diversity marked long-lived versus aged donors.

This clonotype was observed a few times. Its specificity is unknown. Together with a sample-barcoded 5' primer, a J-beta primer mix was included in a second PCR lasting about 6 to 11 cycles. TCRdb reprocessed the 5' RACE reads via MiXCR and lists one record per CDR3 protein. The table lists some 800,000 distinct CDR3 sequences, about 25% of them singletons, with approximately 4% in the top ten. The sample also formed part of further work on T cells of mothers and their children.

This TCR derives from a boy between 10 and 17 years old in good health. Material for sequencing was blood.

DNA for the CDR3: TGTGCCATCAGGGGACAGGAGAGGTCCGAGCAGTACTTC. Translation: CAIRGQERSEQYF. The V gene is TRBV10-3, the J gene TRBJ2-7, with TRBD1 matching 8 bases. Germline CDR1 reads ENHRY; CDR2 reads SYGVKD. After removal of 6 bases from V and 6 bases from J, the junction contained 7 bases not matched to a gene. This CDR3 is built from 13 residues.